This section outlines one T cell receptor (beta chain) sequence together with its context. The antigen is not known. The sample is drawn from a study of T cell responses to AZD1222 COVID-19 vaccine. Study observations and caveats: Spike was spanned by vaccine-associated CD4 TCRs, which were dominant at 160-218 and 743-854. When two AZD1222 doses had been given, Spike-specific TCR breadth and depth rose. The donor cohort was predominantly white British with a female majority, and clonal diversity may have been underestimated.

V shed 3 bases, J shed 3 bases, and the junction held 13 bases outside the gene matches. Germline CDR1 SGHNT, CDR2 YYREEE (reference sequence). The CDR3 has 18 residues. Produced via immunoSEQ multiplex PCR; TCRdb's table is partial and in-frame only. The repertoire holds roughly 120,000 clones, with about 91% as singletons. V is TRBV5-4 and J is TRBJ2-1; 9 nucleotides align to TRBD2. This TCR was sampled from an adult in good health. The sample here was peripheral blood, taken on day 0 of AZD1222 vaccination. DNA of the CDR3: TGTGCCAGCAGCTCACCCACCACAGCGGGAGGTAACTACAATGAGCAGTTCTTC. Protein sequence: CASSSPTTAGGNYNEQFF. The variable domain in full, completed from reference TRBV5-4 and TRBJ2-1, reads ETGVTQSPTHLIKTRGQQVTLRCSSQSGHNTVSWYQQALGQGPQFIFQYYREEENGRGNFPPRFSGLQFPNYSSELNVNALELDDSALYLCASSSPTTAGGNYNEQFFGPGTRLTVL.